Below, 18 T cell receptor delta chains from the same sample are listed, as sequenced in a study of gamma-delta T cells after stem cell transplantation. TCRdb called clones anew from the RT-PCR reads with CATT. The table lists about 1,300 delta-chain clones, 1.8% of them singletons, with roughly 48% in the top ten. Sequencing input: gamma-delta T cells. The receptors stem from a human donor. It is not recorded whose cells these are; they may come from a transplant donor.

For this clone: A single base is all that separates this from a far larger clone, so a read error is likely. The genes are TRDV2 and TRDJ1; 9 bases align to TRDD3. Germline assignment: CDR1 GEAIGNYY and CDR2 EKD. The CDR3 is 22 residues long. The CDR3 region is CARDPLSFPPLGDLLYTDKLIF. In DNA form, the CDR3 reads TGTGCCCGTGACCCTCTTTCCTTCCCCCCACTGGGGGACCTCCTGTACACCGATAAACTCATCTTT.

This clone was found a few times. One base separates it from a far larger clone, so it is likely a read error. The rearrangement uses TRDV2 and TRDJ1; 10 bases align to TRDD3. Germline V lookup: CDR1 GEAIGNYY, CDR2 EKD. The CDR3 is 19 residues long. In DNA, the CDR3 is TGTGCCTGTGACACCGTCCGGGGGATACGCGATATGTCCACCGATAAACCCATCTTT. Translated: CACDTVRGIRDMSTDKPIF.

As regards this clone: In the same sample, other DNA sequences code for this CDR3. This chain connects TRDV2 to TRDJ3, with 13 positions matching TRDD3. CDR3 length: 22 residues. Germline V gene lookup returns CDR1 GEAIGNYY and CDR2 EKD. V lost 0 bases to trimming and J lost 0 bases; unmatched junction nucleotides: 10. CDR3 in DNA: TGTGCCTGTGACACCGGGTCTCTTACTGGGGGATACGCCTCCTGGGACACCCGACAGATGTTTTTC. The encoded protein is CACDTGSLTGGYASWDTRQMFF.

About this clone: TCRdb has a much larger clone's protein, which differs at residue 10 from the translation of this DNA, likely because of a read error; what is shown is the protein translated from the DNA. The rearrangement joins TRDV2 to TRDJ1; 7 bases align to TRDD3. J lost 4 bases, V lost 0 bases, and 10 bases had no gene match. This CDR3 has 16 residues. Germline-derived CDR1 and CDR2 are GEAIGNYY and EKD. The CDR3 sequence is CACDTVAAGGNDKLIF. CDR3 DNA: TGTGCCTGTGACACCGTTGCAGCTGGGGGCAACGATAAACTCATCTTT.

The chain is built from TRDV2 and TRDJ1; 13 bases fit TRDD3. V trimming: 3 bases; J trimming: 2 bases; junction bases outside the gene matches: 11. CDR1 and CDR2 (germline): GEAIGNYY, EKD. The CDR3 totals 18 residues. The CDR3 bases are TGTGCCTGTGACTCCGCCGAGACTGGGGGATACGCTACCGATAAACTCATCTTT. Amino acid sequence: CACDSAETGGYATDKLIF.

A few counts support this clone. TCRdb pairs this DNA with a much larger clone's protein that differs at residue 9, likely a read error; the protein shown was translated from the DNA. In nucleotides, the CDR3 is TGTGCCTGTGACCTACTGGGGGATAAAGTCTCCTGGGACACCCGACAGATGTTTTTC. Translated: CACDLLGDKVSWDTRQMFF. V gene TRDV2 combines with J gene TRDJ3; 11 bases are a match to TRDD3. The CDR3 spans 19 residues. Trimming removed 3 bases from V and 0 bases from J; junction bases left unmatched: 6. Germline CDR1 GEAIGNYY, CDR2 EKD.

By share, this clone counts as large. Other DNA variants within this sample encode the same CDR3. The chain joins TRDV2 to TRDJ1; a weak D match, TRDD3 (5 bases). The V end lost 0 bases, the J end lost 4 bases, and 14 bases lay between the germline ends. Germline V gene lookup returns CDR1 GEAIGNYY and CDR2 EKD. This CDR3 is 15 amino acids long. CDR3 sequence reads: CACDTVLERSDKLIF. In DNA form, the CDR3 reads TGTGCCTGTGACACCGTACTGGAGAGGAGCGATAAACTCATCTTT.

This clone is labeled medium-sized. The chain links TRDV2 to TRDJ1; 7 positions match TRDD3. V was pared by 1 base and J by 0 bases, with 7 bases of the junction left unmatched. CDR1 is GEAIGNYY and CDR2 is EKD in the germline V gene. This CDR3 has 16 amino acids. Here the CDR3 reads CACDTVLGRYTDKLIF. DNA for the CDR3: TGTGCCTGTGACACAGTACTGGGGAGGTACACCGATAAACTCATCTTT.

By share, this clone counts as medium-sized. The V gene is TRDV2, the J gene TRDJ1, with TRDD3 identical over 11 bases. TRDJ2 explains the end of the DNA better; the J call may be wrong. Germline V gene data show CDR1 as GEAIGNYY and CDR2 as EKD. This CDR3 region has 15 residues. Here the CDR3 DNA reads TGTGCCTGTGATCGCCTGGGGGATACAATCGATAAACTCTTCTTT. As protein: CACDRLGDTIDKLFF.

This clone was recorded a few times. Within the sample, other DNA sequences also encode this same CDR3. The V and J genes are TRDV2 and TRDJ1; 7 nucleotides line up with TRDD3. J lost 7 bases, V lost 0 bases, and 13 bases had no gene match. The CDR3 loop spans 16 amino acids. Germline V lookup: CDR1 GEAIGNYY, CDR2 EKD. Here the CDR3 DNA reads TGTGCCTGTGACACCGTCGGGTATGGGGATATTGGTAAACTCATCTTT. It is translated as CACDTVGYGDIGKLIF.

This clone turned up a few times. The likely explanation is a read error, given a far larger clone one base away. Different DNA sequences within this sample yield the same CDR3. The rearrangement joins TRDV2 to TRDJ1; 10 bases agree with TRDD3. The junction had 13 bases not matched to a gene; V was cut back by 0 bases and J by 1 base. The CDR3 is made up of 19 amino acids. Per germline, CDR1 GEAIGNYY and CDR2 EKD. CDR3 DNA sequence: TGTGCCTGTGACACCGTTCGGGGGATACGCGATATGTCCACCGATAAACTCATCTTT. It specifies CACDTVRGIRDMSTDKLIF.

This clone is termed large (0.1 to 1%). Other nucleotide sequences from this sample produce the same CDR3. The chain combines TRDV2 with TRDJ1; 10 bases align to TRDD3. The J segment lost 9 bases and the V segment lost 1 base, leaving 10 bases of the junction unmatched. CDR1 is GEAIGNYY, CDR2 EKD, per germline. The CDR3 spans 15 residues. CDR3 loop: CACDTLGDKGEELIF. The CDR3 region has the DNA TGTGCCTGTGACACGCTGGGGGATAAGGGGGAAGAACTCATCTTT.

This clone has a handful of counts. The chain carries TRDV2 and TRDJ1, with 12 bases aligning to TRDD3. V was pared by 4 bases and J by 2 bases, with 7 bases of the junction left unmatched. This CDR3 is 16 amino acids long. Germline V CDR1 and CDR2: GEAIGNYY, EKD. The CDR3 is CACEELGDTQTDKLIF. CDR3 bases: TGTGCCTGTGAAGAACTGGGGGATACTCAGACCGATAAACTCATCTTT.

As to this clone: Sequence at one end of the junction differs from germline and may be a read error. The CDR3 is CACDTVRVPGLGASTDKPIF. CDR3 coding DNA: TGTGCCTGTGACACCGTGCGGGTGCCTGGACTGGGGGCCAGCACCGATAAACCCATCTTT. This chain joins TRDV2 and TRDJ1; 8 positions match TRDD3. Germline assignment: CDR1 GEAIGNYY and CDR2 EKD. The CDR3 has 20 amino acids.

As regards this clone: TCRdb has a much larger clone's protein, which differs at residue 9 from the translation of this DNA, likely because of a read error; what is shown is the protein translated from the DNA. The J gene is TRDJ2, the V gene TRDV2; 7 nucleotides line up with TRDD3. This CDR3 is 16 amino acids long. V was clipped by 3 bases and J by 3 bases; unmatched bases: 9. Germline V gene lookup returns CDR1 GEAIGNYY and CDR2 EKD. The CDR3 DNA is TGTGCCTGTGACGACGTACTGGGGAGCCTGACAGCACAACTCTTCTTT. Its protein product is CACDDVLGSLTAQLFF.

This clone was seen a few times. This probably arose from a read error, given a far larger clone one base away. The same CDR3 can be traced to other DNA sequences in this sample. V is TRDV2 and J is TRDJ1; 9 nucleotides agree with TRDD3. CDR3 size: 22 residues. V dropped 3 bases and J dropped 0; count of bases not matched to a gene: 25. Germline loops: CDR1 GEAIGNYY, CDR2 EKD. This chain's CDR3 is CACDPLSFPPLGDLLYTDKLIF. The CDR3, as DNA: TGTGCCTGTGACCCCCTTTCCTTCCCCCCACTGGGGGACCTCCTGTACACCGATAAACTCATCTTT.

The chain has TRDV2 and TRDJ1; possible D gene TRDD3, 5 bases. The ends were cut back, 1 base at V and 0 bases at J, with 29 bases in the middle. CDR1 is GEAIGNYY, CDR2 EKD, per germline. This CDR3 contains 21 residues. The CDR3 DNA follows: TGTGCCTGTGACACTGTCGGTGGTGGGGACCCCGCCGACTTGTACACCGATAAACTCATCTTT. Translating it yields CACDTVGGGDPADLYTDKLIF.

This clone has a single count. A much larger clone lies one base from this, so it may be a read error. This chain uses TRDV2 with TRDJ1, with D perhaps matching TRDD3 (7 bases). TCRdb supplies no J gene; here it was assigned by aligning the nucleotide sequence to germline. The germline V and J ends were trimmed by 0 bases and 1 base, with 35 bases remaining between them. The CDR3 runs 23 residues. Germline V gene data show CDR1 as GEAIGNYY and CDR2 as EKD. The CDR3 spells CACDTVGLGSYGSVGDPTDKLIF. In nucleotides, the CDR3 is TGTGCCTGTGACACCGTGGGTCTAGGATCCTACGGGAGTGTGGGGGACCCCACCGATAAACTCATCTTT.